The 5 T cell receptor beta chains listed next were all sequenced from one sample in a study of OX40 agonist ivuxolimab in advanced cancers. Sequenced by immunoSEQ multiplex PCR; TCRdb stores in-frame clones only, minus some. The sample records about 94,000 clones, approximately 94% being singletons. This specimen consisted of CD4+ or CD8+ T cells sorted from blood, obtained in a trial of the OX40 agonist ivuxolimab. All receptors derive from an adult with an advanced solid tumor such as melanoma, head and neck, liver or kidney cancer.

Notes on this clone: One junction end disagrees with the germline gene, perhaps due to a read error. V usage is TRBV9 and J usage is TRBJ2-1, with 7 bases fitting TRBD2. Germline V gene lookup returns CDR1 SGDLS and CDR2 YYNGEE. This CDR3 has 20 amino acids. The CDR3 coding sequence is TGTGCCAACAGCGTAGACCCACAGTCTACCGGGACTATCACCTACAATGAGCAGTTCTTC. As protein: CANSVDPQSTGTITYNEQFF.

The chain is built from TRBV9 and TRBJ2-1, with TRBD2 matching over 8 bases. The CDR3 sequence is 15 residues long. The trim removed 4 bases at V and 4 bases at J, leaving 7 bases unmatched. The germline gives CDR1 SGDLS, CDR2 YYNGEE. CDR3 nucleotide sequence: TGTGCCAGCAGCCCAATAGCGGGGAAATACAATGAGCAGTTCTTC. Its translation is CASSPIAGKYNEQFF.

The gene calls are TRBV5-5 and TRBJ2-6; a weak D match, TRBD1 (6 bases). The V end lost 2 bases, the J end lost 2 bases, and 8 bases lay between the germline ends. The length of the CDR3 is 15 residues. Germline assignment: CDR1 SGHKS and CDR2 YYEKEE (reference sequence). This chain's CDR3 is CASSFGGAGANVLTF. CDR3 DNA sequence: TGTGCCAGCAGCTTTGGGGGCGCTGGGGCCAACGTCCTGACTTTC.

The chain recombines TRBV6-4 with TRBJ2-1; 11 bases align to TRBD2. The germline CDR1 and CDR2 sequences are MRHNA and SNTAGT. The CDR3 has 16 amino acids. Losses at the gene ends were 5 bases for V and 0 bases for J; bases not matched to a gene: 3. The CDR3 sequence: CASSITSGSSYNEQFF. In nucleotides, the CDR3 is TGTGCCAGCAGTATCACTAGCGGGAGCTCCTACAATGAGCAGTTCTTC.

The chain has TRBV4-1 and TRBJ2-5, with 12 bases that match TRBD2. The CDR3 length is 18 residues. Germline CDR1 and CDR2: MGHRA and YSYEKL. The J segment lost 4 bases and the V segment lost 1 base, leaving 10 bases of the junction unmatched. This chain's CDR3 is CASSQAGLAGLLVETQYF. CDR3 nucleotides: TGCGCCAGCAGCCAAGCCGGACTAGCGGGACTCCTTGTAGAGACCCAGTACTTC.